Here is one T cell receptor (beta chain) with its context. Patient tissue came from resections in Japan or China, 2014–2017. The record originates from a study of immune evolution from preneoplasia to lung adenocarcinoma. This table comes from immunoSEQ multiplex PCR, and its TCRdb copy is limited to in-frame clones, with some not included. The sample shows about 8,300 clones, about four fifths of them seen only once. The clonotype originates from a person between 45 and 75 years old with lung adenocarcinoma. Material for sequencing was FFPE invasive lung adenocarcinoma tissue.

CDR3 sequence: CASSPGTGEGYEQYF. CDR3 DNA: TGTGCCAGCAGCCCCGGGACAGGAGAGGGCTACGAGCAGTACTTC. V is TRBV11-2 and J is TRBJ2-7; 8 bases agree with TRBD1. The CDR3 is 15 amino acids. With V trimmed by 5 bases and J by 3 bases, 9 bases remained unmatched. Germline V CDR1 and CDR2: SGHAT, FQNNGV.